What follows is one T cell receptor (beta chain) and its context. This sample was taken from a study of shared clonotypes between healthy human individuals. Profiled with immunoSEQ multiplex PCR; TCRdb holds only in-frame clones, not every one. The sample has approximately 2.3 million clones, more than 85% seen once. This CDR3 comprises 14 residues. V was clipped by 2 bases and J by 4 bases, with 11 bases between them. CDR1 MNHNY and CDR2 SVGAGI come from the germline V gene (reference sequence). The sequencing input was naive CD4+ T cells from PBMCs. Documented subset: CD45RA+ positively selected. This rearrangement joins TRBV6-6 to TRBJ2-5; D tentatively reads TRBD1 or TRBD2 (5 bases each). This TCR was sampled from a man aged 18 to 30 in good health. Some clones in this sample may be carry-over from other donors' samples. CDR3 protein: CASSYAGSLETQYF. CDR3 DNA sequence: TGTGCCAGCAGTTACGCAGGGAGTCTAGAGACCCAGTACTTC.